A selection of T cell receptor beta chains follows, all from one sample in a study of blood T cell repertoires in COVID-19. Measured with immunoSEQ multiplex PCR; TCRdb has only the in-frame clones, and not every one. The sample has around 260,000 clones, approximately 83% seen once; the top ten hold 4.3%. The sequenced sample was PBMCs or T cells enriched from blood (not recorded which). The origin of the receptors is a woman aged 30 to 39 who had recovered from COVID-19. CDR3s include the opening cysteine and the closing phenylalanine or tryptophan. The D gene is left open where the match is weak. Only part of the rows carry a size: once, few, many, or a class if the clone is expanded.

V	D	J	size	DNA	CDR3
TRBV9	-	TRBJ2-7	-	TGTGCCAGCAGCGTAGATAACCGGGAGCAGTACTTC	CASSVDNREQYF
TRBV9	-	TRBJ1-1	-	TGTGCCAGCAGCTCATCTTCTCGAGGGGGAATAACTTTCTTT	CASSSSSRGGITFF
TRBV5-1	-	TRBJ2-7	-	TGCGCCAGCAGCTCCACAGGGATCGCAGAGCAGTACTTC	CASSSTGIAEQYF
TRBV27	-	TRBJ1-4	-	TGTGCCAGCCGACCGGTTAGGGAGCGTGAAAAACTGTTTTTT	CASRPVREREKLFF
TRBV10-2	TRBD2	TRBJ2-7	-	TGCGCCAGCAGTGAGACTAGCGGGAGGGCCGGGTACTTC	CASSETSGRAGYF
TRBV5-1	TRBD2	TRBJ2-2	-	TGCGCCAGCAGCTTGCTGGGACTAGCGGGGACGAACACCGGGGAGCTGTTTTTT	CASSLLGLAGTNTGELFF
TRBV6-5	TRBD1	TRBJ1-6	few	TGTGCCAGCAGGACAGGGTGGGATTCACCCCTCCACTTT	CASRTGWDSPLHF
TRBV5-4	-	TRBJ2-3	few	TGTGCCAGCAGTCCTGATTTAGGAGGGCCCAAGTATTTT	CASSPDLGGPKYF
TRBV2	TRBD1	TRBJ1-2	once	TGTGCCAGCAGTGAAACGGGGACAGGGGGCGTCTACACCTTC	CASSETGTGGVYTF
TRBV9	TRBD2	TRBJ2-1	-	TGTGCCAGCAGCGTAAGAGGTAGGGCTAGCGGGGATACAATGTTGGAGCAGTTCTTC	CASSVRGRASGDTMLEQFF
TRBV4-1	TRBD1	TRBJ1-4	-	TGCGCCAGCAGCCAAGATCTCGGACAGGGTAAAGCAACTAATGAAAAACTGTTTTTT	CASSQDLGQGKATNEKLFF
TRBV25-1	-	TRBJ2-7	once	TGTGCCAGCAGTGAATACAATCGTGTGGGCAGGGCGGCCGGCGAGCAGTACTTC	CASSEYNRVGRAAGEQYF
TRBV27	-	TRBJ2-7	-	TGTGCCAGCAGTTATCACAGAGCCTCCTTCTACGAGCAGTACTTC	CASSYHRASFYEQYF
TRBV13	-	TRBJ1-2	once	TGTGCCAGCAGTGAGGACAGAACGTGGGGCTACACCTTC	CASSEDRTWGYTF
TRBV5-6	-	TRBJ2-2	-	TGTGCCAGCAGCTTTACAGGGATGAACACCGGGGAGCTGTTTTTT	CASSFTGMNTGELFF
TRBV30	-	TRBJ2-7	-	TGTGCCTGGGGGGAGGCCTCGTACGAGCAGTACTTC	CAWGEASYEQYF
TRBV5-1	TRBD1	TRBJ2-7	once	TGCGCCAGCAGCTTGGGGACAGGAGCGGCCTACGAGCAGTACTTC	CASSLGTGAAYEQYF
TRBV11-3	TRBD2	TRBJ2-5	-	TGTGCCAGCAGCCTCGGACTAGCGGGGGTGGAGACCCAGTACTTC	CASSLGLAGVETQYF
TRBV2	TRBD1	TRBJ1-4	-	TGTGCCAGCAGAGCAACAGGGGTACCTAATGAAAAACTGTTTTTT	CASRATGVPNEKLFF
TRBV5-8	TRBD1	TRBJ1-5	once	TGTGCCAGCAGTCGACAGGGGGGCCAGCCCCAGCATTTT	CASSRQGGQPQHF
TRBV2	TRBD1	TRBJ1-4	-	TGTGCCAGCAGTATGGACAGGGCTAATGAAAAACTGTTTTTT	CASSMDRANEKLFF
TRBV7-9	TRBD1	TRBJ1-5	-	TGTGCCAGCAGCGCGGACAGGGAATACAATCAGCCCCAGCATTTT	CASSADREYNQPQHF
TRBV4-2	TRBD2	TRBJ2-1	-	TGTGCCAGCAGTTACCGCGGGAGTGGGTACAATGAGCAGTTCTTC	CASSYRGSGYNEQFF
TRBV7-9	-	TRBJ1-3	-	TGTGCCAGCAGCTTAGCGGACAGCTCTGGAAACACCATATATTTT	CASSLADSSGNTIYF
TRBV24-1	TRBD1	TRBJ1-5	-	TGTGCCACCAGTGAGACAGGGAGCAATCAGCCCCAGCATTTT	CATSETGSNQPQHF
TRBV15	-	TRBJ2-7	-	TGTGCCACCGCTTTGGGGGGGGCAGACGAGCAGTACTTC	CATALGGADEQYF
TRBV7-9	TRBD1	TRBJ1-6	-	TGTGCCAGCAGCTCAAGGGACAGGAGCCTTTCACCCCTCCACTTT	CASSSRDRSLSPLHF
TRBV28	TRBD1	TRBJ2-7	-	TGTGCCAGCAGGCAGACAGGGACCCGCAACGAGCAGTACTTC	CASRQTGTRNEQYF
TRBV11-2	-	TRBJ2-3	-	TGTGCCAGCAGCTTACAGTATACATTCGCAGATACGCAGTATTTT	CASSLQYTFADTQYF
TRBV9	TRBD2	TRBJ2-1	-	TGTGCCAGCAGCGCAGCGGGGGGACTAGTGACTTTCGAGCAGTTCTTC	CASSAAGGLVTFEQFF
TRBV7-9	TRBD2	TRBJ2-1	-	TGTGCCAGCAGACCCGTGCCGGGGGAGGGTTGGTTCTTC	CASRPVPGEGWFF
TRBV9	TRBD1	TRBJ2-3	-	TGTGCCAGCAGCGTAAGACAGGGAGCCCCAGATACGCAGTATTTT	CASSVRQGAPDTQYF
TRBV4-1	TRBD2	TRBJ2-7	-	TGCGCCAGCAGCCGTATAGGGACTAGCGGGTTTTCCTACGAGCAGTACTTC	CASSRIGTSGFSYEQYF
TRBV19	TRBD1	TRBJ2-7	-	TGTGCCACCAGACAGGGGGCTTCATACGAGCAGTACTTC	CATRQGASYEQYF
TRBV7-2	TRBD2	TRBJ2-3	-	TGTGCCAGCAGCTTGCTAGCGGGGGGGGCAGATACGCAGTATTTT	CASSLLAGGADTQYF
TRBV3-1/TRBV3-2	TRBD2	TRBJ2-4	-	TGTGCCAGCAGCCAAGTAACCTTAGGATGGGGGGGTTCAAGGGGCATTCAGTACTTC	CASSQVTLGWGGSRGIQYF
TRBV19	TRBD2	TRBJ2-2	-	TGTGCCTTATGCCGTGGTCTAGCGGGGCGCCGGACCGGGGAGCTGTTTTTT	CALCRGLAGRRTGELFF
TRBV6-5	-	TRBJ2-5	-	TGTGCCAGCAGTTATGGGACAATAGAGACCCAGTACTTC	CASSYGTIETQYF
TRBV6-6	-	TRBJ1-5	once	TGTGCCAGCCTCAGTAACCGCCCCGGCAATCAGCCCCAGCATTTT	CASLSNRPGNQPQHF
TRBV7-2	-	TRBJ2-1	-	TGTGCCAGCAGCTCTACCCAGCGATACAATGAGCAGTTCTTC	CASSSTQRYNEQFF
TRBV19	-	TRBJ2-7	-	TGTGCCAGTAGTCCCAAGGGCGGGGTGCCCCCCTACGAGCAGTACTTC	CASSPKGGVPPYEQYF
TRBV6-5	-	TRBJ1-2	-	TGTGCCAGCAGTAGGCTCGGGGGTAACGGCTACACCTTC	CASSRLGGNGYTF